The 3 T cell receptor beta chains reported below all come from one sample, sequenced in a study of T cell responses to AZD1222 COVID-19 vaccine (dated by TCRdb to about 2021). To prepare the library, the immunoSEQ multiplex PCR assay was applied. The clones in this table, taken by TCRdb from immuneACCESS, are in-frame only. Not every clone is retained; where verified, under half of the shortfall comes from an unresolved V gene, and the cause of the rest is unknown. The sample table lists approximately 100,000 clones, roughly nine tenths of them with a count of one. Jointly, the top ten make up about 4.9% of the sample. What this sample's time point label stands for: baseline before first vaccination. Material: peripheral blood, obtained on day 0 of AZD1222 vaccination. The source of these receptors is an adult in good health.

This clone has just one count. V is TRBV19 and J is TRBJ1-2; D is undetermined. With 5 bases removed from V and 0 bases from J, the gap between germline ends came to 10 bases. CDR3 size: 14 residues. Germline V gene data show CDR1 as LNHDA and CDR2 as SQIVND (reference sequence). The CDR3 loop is CASSATSSNYGYTF. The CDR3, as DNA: TGTGCCAGTAGTGCGACAAGCTCTAACTATGGCTACACCTTC.

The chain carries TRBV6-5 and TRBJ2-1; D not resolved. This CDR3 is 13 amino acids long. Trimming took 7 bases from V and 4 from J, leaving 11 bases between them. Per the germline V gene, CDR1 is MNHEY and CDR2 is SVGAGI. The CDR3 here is CASTPGGYNEQFF. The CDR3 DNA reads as TGTGCCAGCACTCCGGGCGGATACAATGAGCAGTTCTTC.

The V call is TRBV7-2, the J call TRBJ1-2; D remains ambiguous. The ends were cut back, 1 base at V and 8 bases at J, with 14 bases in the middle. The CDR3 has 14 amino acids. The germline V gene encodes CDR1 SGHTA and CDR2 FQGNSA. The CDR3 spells CASSLGGGIDGYTF. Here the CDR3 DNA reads TGTGCCAGCAGCTTAGGCGGCGGGATTGACGGCTACACCTTC.